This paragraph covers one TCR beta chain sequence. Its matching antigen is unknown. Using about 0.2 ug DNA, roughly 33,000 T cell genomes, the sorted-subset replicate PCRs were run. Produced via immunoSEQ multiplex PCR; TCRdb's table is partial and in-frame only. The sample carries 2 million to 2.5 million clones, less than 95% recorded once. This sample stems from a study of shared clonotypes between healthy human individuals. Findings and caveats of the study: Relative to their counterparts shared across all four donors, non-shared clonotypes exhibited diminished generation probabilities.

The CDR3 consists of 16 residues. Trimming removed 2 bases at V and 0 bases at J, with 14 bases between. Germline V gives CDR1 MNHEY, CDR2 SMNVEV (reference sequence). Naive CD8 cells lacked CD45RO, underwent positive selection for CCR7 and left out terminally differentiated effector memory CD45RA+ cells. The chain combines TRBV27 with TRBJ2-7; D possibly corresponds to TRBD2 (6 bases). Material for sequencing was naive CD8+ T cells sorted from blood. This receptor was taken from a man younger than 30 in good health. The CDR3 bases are TGTGCCAGCAGTTTAGTCGCCACCGGGGGCTCCTACGAGCAGTACTTC. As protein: CASSLVATGGSYEQYF.